This is a list of T cell receptor beta chains from one sample in a study of blood T cell repertoires in COVID-19. The method was immunoSEQ multiplex PCR; TCRdb's version includes in-frame clones alone and lacks a portion of them. In the table there are some 190,000 clones, less than 85% of which are singletons. The sample taken for sequencing was peripheral blood. Every receptor here comes from a woman aged 45-65 years with acute or convalescent COVID-19. Each CDR3 is given with its conserved first and last residue. The order of the fields is V gene, clone size, J gene, D gene, CDR3 DNA, CDR3 protein. A D gene is named only where the DNA matches it firmly. Clone sizes are given selectively: once, few, many, or a class where the clone is expanded.

TRBV9,-,TRBJ1-1,-,TGTGCCAGCAGCGTAGTATCCGGTGGCACTGAAGCTTTCTTT,CASSVVSGGTEAFF
TRBV5-6,-,TRBJ2-7,-,TGTGCCAGTAGCTTGGGCGTGTACTACGAGCAGTACTTC,CASSLGVYYEQYF
TRBV21-1,once,TRBJ2-7,-,TGTGCCAGCAGATCATTAGCGGGCCCCCCCTACGGCTACGAGCAGTACTTC,CASRSLAGPPYGYEQYF
TRBV6-5,-,TRBJ1-4,TRBD1,TGTGCCAGCAGTTACTGGACGACAGGGACGGTTGAAAAACTGTTTTTT,CASSYWTTGTVEKLFF
TRBV4-3,-,TRBJ2-7,TRBD2,TGCGCCAGCAGCCAAGATACGGGAGCGGGAGTTTACGAGCAGTACTTC,CASSQDTGAGVYEQYF
TRBV27,-,TRBJ2-7,TRBD1,TGTGCCAGCAGGCGACAGGGGGCCTACGAGCAGTACTTC,CASRRQGAYEQYF
TRBV28,-,TRBJ1-5,TRBD1,TGTGCCAGCAGTTTTGGACAGGGGTTCAATCAGCCCCAGCATTTT,CASSFGQGFNQPQHF
TRBV28,-,TRBJ1-6,TRBD1,TGTGCCAGCAATCCCGGGACAGGGTATTCACCCCTCCACTTT,CASNPGTGYSPLHF
TRBV27,once,TRBJ1-6,TRBD1,TGTGCCAGCAGTTTTAAGGACAGGGCCGGGGGAGCCCTCCACTTT,CASSFKDRAGGALHF
TRBV12-5,few,TRBJ1-1,-,TGTGCTAGTGGCTCCGGGACAACGAACACTGAAGCTTTCTTT,CASGSGTTNTEAFF
TRBV27,-,TRBJ2-7,-,TGTGCCAGCAGTCTTGACCCCCGACAGTACGAGCAGTACTTC,CASSLDPRQYEQYF
TRBV7-2,-,TRBJ1-1,-,TGTGCCAGCAGCTTAGTGACTAACACTGAAGCTTTCTTT,CASSLVTNTEAFF
TRBV6-5,-,TRBJ1-2,-,TGTGCCGGGGGCAGGGGTGGCTACACCTTC,CAGGRGGYTF
TRBV3-1/TRBV3-2,-,TRBJ2-1,-,TGTGCCAGCAGCCAAGATAGCATATCCTACAATGAGCAGTTCTTC,CASSQDSISYNEQFF
TRBV23-1,-,TRBJ1-2,TRBD1,TGCGCCAGCAGTCAAAGAACAGGGGTCTTTACAGCTAACTATGGCTACACCTTC,CASSQRTGVFTANYGYTF